This T cell receptor beta chain is drawn from a study of blood T cell repertoires in COVID-19. About the research overall: COVID-19 samples, acute and convalescent, were from the United States, Italy and Spain.

TCRdb's copy holds only in-frame clones and misses some; the assay was immunoSEQ multiplex PCR. This sample has some 330,000 clones, with 65% to 90% found just once. The CDR3 runs to 15 residues. V gave up 5 bases and J gave up 6 bases; unmatched junction bases: 7. In germline, CDR1 is KGHSH, CDR2 LQKENI. Recruits, aged roughly 18 to 90 years, lived in 24 US areas. Which cohort a participant joined came from the clinical history participants gave. The sample taken for sequencing was PBMCs or T cells enriched from blood (not recorded which). V is TRBV18 and J is TRBJ1-5, with 10 bases that match TRBD1. The receptor was isolated from a man aged 25-45 years who had recovered from COVID-19. The CDR3 spells CASSTDRGPGQPQHF. CDR3 DNA sequence: TGTGCCAGCTCAACTGACAGGGGGCCGGGTCAGCCCCAGCATTTT.